These T cell receptor beta chains were read from a single sample in a study of shared clonotypes between healthy human individuals. Some clones are missing from TCRdb's copy, which holds only in-frame ones; the method was immunoSEQ multiplex PCR. In the table there are about 2.4 million clones, over 85% of which are singletons. The material sequenced was naive CD4+ T cells from PBMCs. The receptors derive from a man between 18 and 29 years old in good health. Some clones in this sample may be carry-over from other donors' samples. Both conserved end residues are part of each CDR3. D genes are given only for firm matches. Not all rows give a size; the values are once, few, many and, for expanded clones, a class.

d_call	v_call	j_call	clone_size	cdr3_nt	cdr3_aa
TRBD1	TRBV6-1	TRBJ2-3	once	TGTGCCAGCAGTGTCACAGGGGGCACAGATACGCAGTATTTT	CASSVTGGTDTQYF
TRBD2	TRBV25-1	TRBJ2-7	NA	TGTGCCAGCAGTGATCTGACTAGCGGGACGTTTTACGAGCAGTACTTC	CASSDLTSGTFYEQYF
NA	TRBV28	TRBJ1-5	NA	TGCGCCAGCAGCCTGGGGGCGCGGACAATACGTCAGCCCCAGCATTTT	CASSLGARTIRQPQHF
TRBD1	TRBV7-2	TRBJ1-2	NA	TGTGCCAGCAGCCCGACGACAGGGAGGGGATATGGCTACACCTTC	CASSPTTGRGYGYTF
TRBD2	TRBV5-1	TRBJ2-3	once	TGCGCCAGCAGCTTGGGAGGGAGCGGGGGAACAGATACGCAGTATTTT	CASSLGGSGGTDTQYF
NA	TRBV9	TRBJ2-2	NA	TGTGCCACCGGGCGAGGCGGGGAGCTGTTTTTT	CATGRGGELFF
TRBD2	TRBV28	TRBJ2-7	NA	TGTGCCAGCAGCGCCATAGCGGGGGGGGGAGAAAACGAGCAGTACTTC	CASSAIAGGGENEQYF
NA	TRBV7-9	TRBJ1-1	NA	TGTGCCAGCAGCCCCTACCTCCTACGACAGGCGCGCACTGAAGCTTTCTTT	CASSPYLLRQARTEAFF
NA	TRBV10-3	TRBJ2-5	NA	TGTGCCATCAGTGAAGCCGGGACACTATACTTC	CAISEAGTLYF
NA	TRBV28	TRBJ1-2	NA	TGTGCCAGCAGTTTAGGGCCCGGGGGCTATGGCTACACCTTC	CASSLGPGGYGYTF
NA	TRBV2	TRBJ1-4	NA	TGTGCCAGCATGAACAGGGTCAACGAAAAACTGTTTTTT	CASMNRVNEKLFF
TRBD2	TRBV4-2	TRBJ2-1	NA	TGTGCCAGCAGCCAAGATGCAGCGGGAGGGATCAATGAGCAGTTCTTC	CASSQDAAGGINEQFF
NA	TRBV6-5	TRBJ2-7	few	TGTGCCAGCAGTCCCAGGGGCTACGAGCAGTACTTC	CASSPRGYEQYF
NA	TRBV7-9	TRBJ1-5	NA	TGTGCCAGCAGCCGGACAGAAGATCAGCCCCAGCATTTT	CASSRTEDQPQHF
TRBD1	TRBV28	TRBJ2-7	NA	TGTGCCAGCAGTTCCGGGACAGACCCCTGGGAGCAGTACTTC	CASSSGTDPWEQYF
TRBD2	TRBV5-1	TRBJ2-1	NA	TGCGCCAGCAGCGAGACTAGCGGGACTGAGCAGTTCTTC	CASSETSGTEQFF
NA	TRBV28	TRBJ1-1	NA	TGTGCCAGCGAGGAAAACACTGAAGCTTTCTTT	CASEENTEAFF
NA	TRBV11-2	TRBJ1-4	few	TGTGCCAGCAGTTACCTTGAAAAACTGTTTTTT	CASSYLEKLFF
NA	TRBV28	TRBJ1-4	once	TGTGCCAGCAGGGGCGCAGGGCTTGGGGAAAAACTGTTTTTT	CASRGAGLGEKLFF
NA	TRBV6-4	TRBJ2-1	NA	TGTGCCAGCAGTGACTCAGGCCCGTTCGGGCAGTTCTTC	CASSDSGPFGQFF
NA	TRBV6-1	TRBJ1-5	NA	TGTGCCAGCAGTGAATCGGGCCAGCCCCAGCATTTT	CASSESGQPQHF
TRBD1	TRBV5-5	TRBJ1-1	NA	TGTGCCAGCAGCCCCATCGGGCAGGGGGGCACTGAAGCTTTCTTT	CASSPIGQGGTEAFF
TRBD1	TRBV28	TRBJ2-4	once	TGTGCCAGCAGTTTAAAGGACAGGAGCGTGTACTTC	CASSLKDRSVYF
NA	TRBV7-8	TRBJ1-1	NA	TGTGCCAGCAGTCCTCCTCAGGGGACGAGAGGGACTGAAGCTTTCTTT	CASSPPQGTRGTEAFF
NA	TRBV16	TRBJ2-3	NA	TGTGCCAGCAGCACTAATCGGGGCGGTCGCCCCACAGATACGCAGTATTTT	CASSTNRGGRPTDTQYF
TRBD1	TRBV10-3	TRBJ1-1	NA	TGTGCCATCAACCCAGGGAGGGTAGGGACAGGGTCGCGGGGCACTGAAGCTTTCTTT	CAINPGRVGTGSRGTEAFF
TRBD2	TRBV28	TRBJ2-2	NA	TGTGCCAGCAGTTCACCGGGACTAGCGGGGAGGTGGAACACCGGGGAGCTGTTTTTT	CASSSPGLAGRWNTGELFF
TRBD2	TRBV5-1	TRBJ2-2	NA	TGCGCCAGCAGCTTTAAAGCGGGAGACCCCGGGGAGCTGTTTTTT	CASSFKAGDPGELFF
TRBD1	TRBV5-1	TRBJ1-3	NA	TGCGCCAGCAGCTTGACCGGGACAGGGACTCTTACCTCTGGAAACACCATATATTTT	CASSLTGTGTLTSGNTIYF
NA	TRBV19	TRBJ2-4	NA	TGTGCCAGTAGTAGCGCTCTAGCGGCCAAAAACATTCAGTACTTC	CASSSALAAKNIQYF
NA	TRBV9	TRBJ1-3	NA	TGTGCCAGCAGCGTAGCGCTATGGCAGGGAGAGGCCTCGGTTGGAAACACCATATATTTT	CASSVALWQGEASVGNTIYF
TRBD1	TRBV19	TRBJ1-5	once	TGTGCCAGTAGTGTGACAGGGAGAGAAGAACTATATAGCAATCAGCCCCAGCATTTT	CASSVTGREELYSNQPQHF
NA	TRBV6-6	TRBJ1-4	NA	TGTGCCAGCAGTTACGTTCCAACGGCCGCCCGAAAACTGTTTTTT	CASSYVPTAARKLFF
TRBD2	TRBV28	TRBJ2-3	NA	TGTGCCACAGTAGCGGGGAGTAATACGCAGTATTTT	CATVAGSNTQYF
TRBD1	TRBV7-9	TRBJ2-5	NA	TGTGCCAGCAGCCCGCGACAGGGAGAGACCCAGTACTTC	CASSPRQGETQYF
NA	TRBV4-1	TRBJ2-1	NA	TGCGCCAGCAGCAGCTTCAAGAGCTCCTACAATGAGCAGTTCTTC	CASSSFKSSYNEQFF
TRBD2	TRBV9	TRBJ2-3	NA	TGTGCCAGCAGCGTACTAGCGGGATCGACAGATACGCAGTATTTT	CASSVLAGSTDTQYF
NA	TRBV30	TRBJ1-5	once	TGTGCCTGGAGTGCCCCCGGGCAGCCCCAGCATTTT	CAWSAPGQPQHF
TRBD1	TRBV28	TRBJ1-4	NA	TGTGCCAGCAGGGACAGGTGGGATGAAAAACTGTTTTTT	CASRDRWDEKLFF
NA	TRBV5-1	TRBJ2-7	once	TGCGCCAGCAGCTTGGCACCGGGACAGAGGAGGGTCCCCTCCTACGAGCAGTACTTC	CASSLAPGQRRVPSYEQYF
TRBD2	TRBV14	TRBJ2-7	NA	TGTGCCAGCCAAGGAGGTAGCGGGTTCCCAAGCTCCTACGAGCAGTACTTC	CASQGGSGFPSSYEQYF